This TCR beta chain was captured by sequencing in a study of blood T cell repertoires in COVID-19. Whole-study context: T cells, B-cell-depleted T cells, or PBMCs supplied cDNA or gDNA.

Per the original methods: Researchers report that nucleated cell counts were estimated from reference gene primer amplification. Generated by immunoSEQ multiplex PCR, the TCRdb table keeps only in-frame clones and is missing some. Clone size and V and J calls were adopted from that table, with D and trimming inferred from the DNA. The sample gives about 280,000 clones, about nine tenths of which show up once; less than 1% is in the top ten. This CDR3 is built from 15 residues. J lost 4 bases, V lost 2 bases, and 4 bases had no gene match. Germline V gene lookup returns CDR1 SGHRS and CDR2 YFSETQ. The sequence came from a middle-aged woman who had recovered from COVID-19. The sample consisted of peripheral blood. This chain connects TRBV5-1 to TRBJ2-1, with 9 bases lining up with TRBD2. Here the CDR3 reads CASSLRLAEYNEQFF. The DNA for the CDR3 is TGCGCCAGCAGCTTAAGACTAGCGGAATACAATGAGCAGTTCTTC.